Shown below are 11 T cell receptor beta chains from a single sample sequenced in a study of CD8+CD57+ T cells in acquired aplastic anemia (dated by TCRdb to 2016 to 2018). These reads were obtained on an Illumina HiSeq 2000. Genomic DNA was used as template for profiling of TCR beta VDJ combinations and CDR3 sequences. TCRdb reprocessed the public reads (quality trimming at Q25 with fastp, clone calling with MiXCR) and kept in-frame beta chains. CDR3 protein sequences are deduplicated, and each keeps its most common genes and DNA. This sample holds about 220,000 distinct CDR3 sequences; 34% were observed only once. 1% to 1.3% of the sample rests with the top ten. The sequenced sample consisted of sorted CD4+, CD8+, or CD8+CD57+ T cells (not recorded which) from PBMCs. These receptors were obtained from a human donor in good health, serving as a control.

The chain uses TRBV4-3 and TRBJ1-1; D unresolved. The CDR3 sequence is 11 residues long. CDR1 is LGHNA and CDR2 is YSLEER in the germline V gene. V gave up 1 base and J gave up 7 bases, with 4 bases separating them. The CDR3 DNA sequence: TGCGCCAGCAGCCAAGGTGGTGAAGCTTTCTTT. Amino acids: CASSQGGEAFF.

CDR3 sequence reads: CASSSAGSGNQPQHF. The CDR3 coding sequence is TGTGCCAGCAGCTCCGCAGGGTCGGGGAATCAGCCCCAGCATTTT. The chain links TRBV11-1 to TRBJ1-5; D might be TRBD1 (5 bases). The germline V gene has CDR1 SGHAT and CDR2 FQDESV (reference sequence). The ends were cut back, 4 bases at V and 4 bases at J, with 14 bases in the middle. The CDR3 consists of 15 residues.

The rearrangement uses TRBV7-6 and TRBJ2-7, with D perhaps TRBD1 or TRBD2 (5 bases each). Trimming took 3 bases from V and 0 from J, leaving 9 bases between them. Germline lookup yields CDR1 SGHVS and CDR2 FNYEAQ. This CDR3 contains 14 residues. DNA for the CDR3: TGTGCCAGCAGCTTGGAGGACAACTCCTACGAGCAGTACTTC. It encodes CASSLEDNSYEQYF.

This clonotype was recorded at least ten times. V is TRBV12-3 or TRBV12-4 and J is TRBJ1-5; no clear D. The V end was cut by 5 bases, the J end by 5 bases, with 10 bases between. This CDR3 region has 13 residues. Written as DNA, the CDR3 is TGTGCCAGCAGTACAAGGGAGGATCAGCCCCAGCATTTT. This codes for CASSTREDQPQHF.

This clonotype was counted between two and nine times. With a much larger clone just one base away, this may be a read error. The chain uses TRBV19 and TRBJ2-7; possible D gene TRBD2, 7 bases. The V gene's germline CDR1 is LNHDA and CDR2 SQIVND (reference sequence). V lost 3 bases, J lost 3 bases, and 15 bases lay in between. This CDR3 spans 15 amino acids. In DNA form, the CDR3 reads TGTGCCAGTAGTATGAGAGGGGGGGAGGACTACGAGCAGTACTTC. This codes for CASSMRGGEDYEQYF.

With regard to this clonotype: A read error may produce the germline difference seen at one junction end. The chain couples TRBV7-9 to TRBJ2-6; D remains ambiguous. This CDR3 contains 9 residues. Per the germline V gene, CDR1 is SEHNR and CDR2 is FQNEAQ (reference sequence). Here the CDR3 reads CASSLVPTF. The CDR3 DNA follows: TGTGCCAGCAGCTTAGTCCCGACTTTC.

This clonotype was observed at least ten times. The J gene is TRBJ1-2, the V gene TRBV19; possible D gene TRBD1, 5 bases. Trimming stripped 5 bases from V and 5 bases from J, with 12 bases between. The length of the CDR3 is 13 residues. CDR1 is LNHDA and CDR2 is SQIVND in the germline V gene (reference sequence). DNA of the CDR3: TGTGCCAGTAGTTGGGGCAGCACTTATGGCTACACCTTC. Its translation is CASSWGSTYGYTF.

V and J are TRBV15 and TRBJ2-1; 8 bases are a match to TRBD2. The CDR3 is 15 residues long. J lost 1 base, V lost 1 base, and 0 bases had no gene match. From germline, CDR1 is LNHNV and CDR2 YYDKDF (reference sequence). CDR3 sequence (DNA): TGTGCCACCAGCAGAGGACTAGCGTCCTACAATGAGCAGTTCTTC. It specifies CATSRGLASYNEQFF.

The V and J genes are TRBV7-8 and TRBJ1-2; tentative D call: TRBD1 (5 bases). The CDR3 is 13 residues long. Trimming left V 5 bases short and J 8 bases short, with 15 bases between. Germline values: CDR1 SGHVS, CDR2 FQNEAQ. The chain's CDR3 is CASSVGQGRGYTF. CDR3 nucleotides: TGTGCCAGCAGCGTCGGGCAGGGAAGGGGCTACACCTTC.

This rearrangement joins TRBV19 to TRBJ1-6; D may be TRBD1 (5 bases). The CDR3 covers 17 residues. V lost 8 bases and J 6 bases, leaving 23 bases between the germline ends. Germline V lookup: CDR1 LNHDA, CDR2 SQIVND (reference sequence). The CDR3 bases are TGTGCCAGTTCCGGTGATCTGGGGCGGGGAGGTAATTCACCCCTCCACTTT. Translating gives CASSGDLGRGGNSPLHF.

The chain combines TRBV6-1 with TRBJ2-5; a weak D match, TRBD1 (6 bases). Trimming stripped 1 base from V and 4 bases from J, with 19 bases between. The germline CDR1 and CDR2 sequences are MNHNS and SASEGT. This CDR3 region has 17 residues. CDR3 protein: CASSEEPGGEGRETQYF. The CDR3 DNA is TGTGCCAGCAGTGAAGAGCCTGGGGGCGAGGGACGAGAGACCCAGTACTTC.